These T cell receptor beta chains were read from a single sample in a study of CXCR3-negative and CXCR3-positive naive CD8 T cells. No DNA is given; TCRdb re-called the 5' RACE reads and lists each CDR3 protein once. Its table records tens of thousands of distinct CDR3 sequences. Input material: naive CXCR3- CD8+ T cells from blood. These receptors came from a human donor in good health. Some clones in this sample may be carry-over from other donors' samples. CDR3s include the opening cysteine and the closing phenylalanine or tryptophan.

j_call v_call cdr3_aa
TRBJ1-5 TRBV12-3/TRBV12-4 CATSQELEPQHF
TRBJ1-1 TRBV7-9 CASSPRTGLNTEAFF
TRBJ2-7 TRBV7-2 CASSLAPGQMSSYEQYF
TRBJ2-7 TRBV6-1 CASSEEGPLRQYF
TRBJ1-1 TRBV6-5 CASSYGRGAEAFF
TRBJ2-3 TRBV7-9 CASSSRREYTDTQYF
TRBJ2-5 TRBV2 CASSEGSASGRETQYF
TRBJ1-1 TRBV10-1 CASYRDRATEPMNTEAFF
TRBJ2-3 TRBV7-9 CASSPGSEHTQYF
TRBJ2-3 TRBV5-1 CASSWLTGPTDTQYF
TRBJ2-1 TRBV29-1 CSVEASGWEQFF
TRBJ1-2 TRBV29-1 CSVDAGYGYTF
TRBJ2-2 TRBV12-3/TRBV12-4 CASSLEGAWTGELFF
TRBJ2-2 TRBV7-2 CASRGVPGELFF
TRBJ2-3 TRBV12-3/TRBV12-4 CASRPGLANTDTQYF
TRBJ1-1 TRBV19 CASSPFSSTEAFF
TRBJ2-7 TRBV21-1 CASSQGAYEQYF
TRBJ2-3 TRBV29-1 CSVQSGGDTQYF
TRBJ2-7 TRBV14 CASSQDRPVYEQYF
TRBJ2-3 TRBV7-8 CASSYRASGGYSTDTQYF
TRBJ2-2 TRBV2 CASEGSVNTGELFF
TRBJ1-5 TRBV28 CASSSPEGLQPQHF
TRBJ2-7 TRBV5-1 CASSLEGYSYEQYF
TRBJ2-3 TRBV7-2 CASSPRQVSTDTQYF
TRBJ2-2 TRBV25-1 CASSELGGTGELFF
TRBJ2-1 TRBV29-1 CSVAGEGYNEQFF
TRBJ2-7 TRBV4-2 CASSQGRLYEQYF
TRBJ2-7 TRBV12-3/TRBV12-4 CASRQTSGLSYEQYF
TRBJ2-1 TRBV4-3 CASSQDRSYNEQFF
TRBJ1-1 TRBV19 CASSINIGQGTEAFF
TRBJ1-1 TRBV5-6 CASSTTGVWTEAFF